Listed here are 3 T cell receptor beta chains from one sample, sequenced in a study of identical twins. One entry per CDR3 protein results from TCRdb running MiXCR on the 5' RACE reads. The sample consists of approximately 550,000 distinct CDR3 sequences, under 25% of them appearing once. The same data also went into a second study, on yellow fever vaccine responses in identical twins.

The sequenced material came from CD4+ T cells sorted from blood. The receptors were gathered from a woman under 30 in good health.

There are a few counts of this clonotype. DNA for the CDR3: TGCGCCAGCAGCTTCTATGGGGGGGCCGGAGATACGCAGTATTTT. Its protein product is CASSFYGGAGDTQYF. This chain connects TRBV5-1 to TRBJ2-3, with D possibly matching TRBD2 (7 bases). Germline V gene sequence: CDR1 SGHRS, CDR2 YFSETQ. V dropped 2 bases and J dropped 5 bases, with 15 bases sitting between them. The CDR3 is 15 residues long.

The V gene is TRBV4-1, the J gene TRBJ2-5; 7 positions agree with TRBD2. The germline V gene has CDR1 MGHRA and CDR2 YSYEKL. With 3 bases clipped from V and 5 bases from J, the junction kept 9 bases outside the gene matches. This CDR3 is built from 15 residues. CDR3 coding DNA: TGCGCCAGCAGCCAGGCCGGGACTATTATGGAGACCCAGTACTTC. Amino acids: CASSQAGTIMETQYF.

The chain carries TRBV3-1 and TRBJ2-1; weak D call: TRBD2 (5 bases). The germline CDR1 and CDR2 sequences are LGHDT and YNNKEL (reference sequence). The CDR3 is made up of 20 amino acids. V gave up 1 base and J gave up 8 bases, with 30 bases separating them. The CDR3 region is CASSQVLMAGGPQDRYEQFF. The CDR3 region has the DNA TGTGCCAGCAGCCAAGTCCTTATGGCAGGAGGACCCCAAGATAGATATGAGCAGTTCTTC.